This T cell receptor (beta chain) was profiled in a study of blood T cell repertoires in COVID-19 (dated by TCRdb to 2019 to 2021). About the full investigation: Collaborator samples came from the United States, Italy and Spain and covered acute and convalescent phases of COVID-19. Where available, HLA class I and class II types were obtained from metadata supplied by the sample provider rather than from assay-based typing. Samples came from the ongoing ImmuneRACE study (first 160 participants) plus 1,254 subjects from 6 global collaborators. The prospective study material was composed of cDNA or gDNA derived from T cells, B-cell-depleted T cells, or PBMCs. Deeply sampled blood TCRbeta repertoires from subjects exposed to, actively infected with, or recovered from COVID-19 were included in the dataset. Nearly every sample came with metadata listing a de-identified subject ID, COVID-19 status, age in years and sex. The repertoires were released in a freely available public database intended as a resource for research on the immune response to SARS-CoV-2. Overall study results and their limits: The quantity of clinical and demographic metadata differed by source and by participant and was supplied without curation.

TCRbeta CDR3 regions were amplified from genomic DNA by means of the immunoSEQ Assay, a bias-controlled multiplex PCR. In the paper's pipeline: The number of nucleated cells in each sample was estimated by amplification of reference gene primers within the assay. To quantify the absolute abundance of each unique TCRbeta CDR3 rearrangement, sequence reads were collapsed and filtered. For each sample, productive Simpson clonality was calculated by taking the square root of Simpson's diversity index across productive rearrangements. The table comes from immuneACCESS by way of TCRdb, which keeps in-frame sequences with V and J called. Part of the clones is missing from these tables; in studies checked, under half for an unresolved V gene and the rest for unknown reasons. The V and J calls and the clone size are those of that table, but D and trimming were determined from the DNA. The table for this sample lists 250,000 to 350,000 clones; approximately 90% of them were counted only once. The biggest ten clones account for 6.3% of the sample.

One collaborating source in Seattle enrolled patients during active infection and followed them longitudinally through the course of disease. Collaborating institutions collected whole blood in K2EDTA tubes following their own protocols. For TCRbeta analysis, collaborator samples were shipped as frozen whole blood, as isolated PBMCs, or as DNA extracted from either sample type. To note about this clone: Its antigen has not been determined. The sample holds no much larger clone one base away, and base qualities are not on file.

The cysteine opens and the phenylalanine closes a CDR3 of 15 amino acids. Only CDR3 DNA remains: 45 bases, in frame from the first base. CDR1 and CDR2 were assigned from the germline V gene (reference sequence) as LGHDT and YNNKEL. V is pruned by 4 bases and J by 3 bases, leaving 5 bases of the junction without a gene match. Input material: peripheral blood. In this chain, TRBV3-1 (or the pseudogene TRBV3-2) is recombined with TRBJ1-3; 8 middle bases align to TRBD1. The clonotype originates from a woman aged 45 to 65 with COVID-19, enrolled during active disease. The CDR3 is CASSLGQGYGNTIYF. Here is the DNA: TGTGCCAGCAGCCTTGGACAGGGCTATGGAAACACCATATATTTT.